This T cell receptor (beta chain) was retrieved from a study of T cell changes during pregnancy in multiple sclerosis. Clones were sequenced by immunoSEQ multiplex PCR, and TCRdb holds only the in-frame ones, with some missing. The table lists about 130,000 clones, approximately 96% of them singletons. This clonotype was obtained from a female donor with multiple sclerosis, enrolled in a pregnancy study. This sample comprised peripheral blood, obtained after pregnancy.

CDR3 protein: CASSRIDPGANVLTF. The DNA for the CDR3 is TGCGCCAGCAGCCGCATAGATCCTGGGGCCAACGTCCTGACTTTC. V usage is TRBV5-1 and J usage is TRBJ2-6, with D uncertain. The V gene's germline CDR1 is SGHRS and CDR2 YFSETQ. The V end was cut by 4 bases, the J end by 2 bases, with 10 bases between. The CDR3 contains 15 residues.